This T cell receptor beta chain emerged from a study of T cells in localized non-small cell lung cancer. Some clones are missing from TCRdb's copy, which holds only in-frame ones; the method was immunoSEQ multiplex PCR. The sample yields about 31,000 clones, over 75% seen once. Germline loops: CDR1 KGHSH, CDR2 LQKENI. The CDR3 loop spans 15 amino acids. Trimming removed 0 bases from V and 4 bases from J, with 12 bases in between. Sequences were derived from peripheral blood mononuclear cells, sampled before any cancer treatment. The sequence was collected from a woman between 40 and 69 years old with stage III lung adenocarcinoma. This chain uses TRBV18 with TRBJ1-1; D is undetermined. The CDR3 is CASSPPGGRVTEAFF. The CDR3 DNA follows: TGTGCCAGCTCACCACCGGGTGGAAGAGTCACTGAAGCTTTCTTT.